The 23 T cell receptor beta chains below were found in one sample sequenced in a study of blood T cell repertoires in COVID-19. Method: immunoSEQ multiplex PCR; TCRdb's copy keeps in-frame clones and lacks some. The sample lists roughly 700,000 clones; 85% to 90% were seen once. The sequenced sample consisted of peripheral blood. All receptors come from a woman younger than 35 with acute or convalescent COVID-19.

The J gene is TRBJ1-5, the V gene TRBV27; TRBD1 matches 7 bases. Losses at the gene ends were 6 bases for V and 0 bases for J; bases not matched to a gene: 5. The CDR3 contains 15 residues. Per germline, CDR1 MNHEY and CDR2 SMNVEV (reference sequence). The CDR3 spells CASRRGTVSNQPQHF. In DNA, the CDR3 is TGTGCCAGCAGGAGGGGGACAGTTAGCAATCAGCCCCAGCATTTT.

The chain recombines TRBV4-1 with TRBJ1-4, with 8 bases matching TRBD1. The CDR3 extends over 16 amino acids. The trim removed 1 base at V and 7 bases at J, leaving 8 bases unmatched. The V gene's germline CDR1 is MGHRA and CDR2 YSYEKL. The DNA of the CDR3 is TGCGCCAGCAGCCAAGGTTACAGGGGGTGGGTTGAAAAACTGTTTTTT. Protein: CASSQGYRGWVEKLFF.

The rearrangement links TRBV19 to TRBJ2-2; D is unclear. Germline V lookup: CDR1 LNHDA, CDR2 SQIVND (reference sequence). V was pared by 3 bases and J by 2 bases, with 10 bases between. The CDR3 runs 15 residues. The CDR3 loop reads CASSIGLGNTGELFF. The CDR3 region has the DNA TGTGCCAGTAGTATTGGGTTGGGCAACACCGGGGAGCTGTTTTTT.

To note about this clone: At one end, the junction sequence differs from germline, possibly due to a read error. The chain combines TRBV6-1 with TRBJ1-4; D possibly corresponds to TRBD1 (5 bases). Germline values: CDR1 MNHNS, CDR2 SASEGT. This CDR3 has 11 amino acids. Written as DNA, the CDR3 is TGTGCCAGCAGTGACCCCGGGGGGGGTGTTTTT. Amino acid sequence: CASSDPGGGVF.

CDR3 loop: CATSGTPNSPLHF. The CDR3 DNA reads TGTGCCACCTCCGGGACACCCAATTCACCCCTCCACTTT. This chain uses TRBV19 with TRBJ1-6; perhaps TRBD1 as D (6 bases). The V end was cut by 10 bases, the J end by 7 bases, with 14 bases between. CDR1 and CDR2 (germline): LNHDA, SQIVND (reference sequence). The CDR3 consists of 13 residues.

The rearrangement links TRBV15 to TRBJ1-2; 9 bases line up with TRBD1. V lost 8 bases, J lost 9 bases, and 10 bases stayed unmatched. The CDR3 sequence is 13 residues long. Germline V CDR1 and CDR2: LNHNV, YYDKDF (reference sequence). The DNA for the CDR3 is TGTGCCACCGGGGACAGGGACCTATTGAGCTACACCTTC. The encoded protein is CATGDRDLLSYTF.

This clone was picked up one time. This chain links TRBV4-2 with TRBJ2-6; 14 nucleotides match TRBD2. The CDR3 has 17 residues. The germline V gene has CDR1 LGHNA and CDR2 YNFKEQ. Unmatched junction bases numbered 2, after V lost 4 bases and J lost 3 bases. This chain's CDR3 is CASSRGLAGGGANVLTF. The CDR3 coding sequence is TGTGCCAGCAGCCGCGGACTAGCGGGGGGTGGGGCCAACGTCCTGACTTTC.

V and J are TRBV19 and TRBJ2-4, with 9 positions matching TRBD1. Germline CDR1 is LNHDA and CDR2 is SQIVND (reference sequence). V lost 4 bases to trimming and J lost 0 bases; unmatched junction nucleotides: 7. There are 17 residues in the CDR3. The CDR3 DNA follows: TGTGCCAGTAGTACGCCGACAGGGGGTTTAGCCAAAAACATTCAGTACTTC. Protein sequence: CASSTPTGGLAKNIQYF. The full variable domain, rest sourced from reference TRBV19 and TRBJ2-4, is DGGITQSPKYLFRKEGQNVTLSCEQNLNHDAMYWYRQDPGQGLRLIYYSQIVNDFQKGDIAEGYSVSREKKESFPLTVTSAQKNPTAFYLCASSTPTGGLAKNIQYFGAGTRLSVL.

The chain is built from TRBV30 and TRBJ1-6, with D uncertain. Trimming cost V 4 bases and J 10 bases, with 14 bases left between them. Germline-derived CDR1 and CDR2 are GTSNPN and SVGIG (reference sequence). The CDR3 loop spans 13 amino acids. The CDR3 region is CAWKGEGNSPLHF. CDR3 DNA sequence: TGTGCCTGGAAGGGCGAGGGAAACTCACCCCTCCACTTT.

The chain recombines TRBV19 with TRBJ1-2; 9 bases fit TRBD1. The germline gives CDR1 LNHDA, CDR2 SQIVND (reference sequence). The J segment lost 7 bases and the V segment lost 4 bases, leaving 13 bases of the junction unmatched. The CDR3 runs 16 residues. The CDR3 loop is CASSTNRDREAVGYTF. CDR3 coding DNA: TGTGCCAGTAGTACCAACCGGGACAGGGAGGCGGTTGGCTACACCTTC.

The chain couples TRBV18 to TRBJ1-4, with D perhaps matching TRBD1 (6 bases). V shed 3 bases and J shed 5 bases, with 16 bases lying between them. Germline V lookup: CDR1 KGHSH, CDR2 LQKENI. The CDR3 is 16 amino acids. The CDR3, as DNA: TGTGCCAGCTCACCTCCCCGACAGGCCCCGAATGAAAAACTGTTTTTT. Its protein is CASSPPRQAPNEKLFF.

The chain carries TRBV24-1 and TRBJ1-2, with TRBD1 identical over 7 bases. The V gene's germline CDR1 is KGHDR and CDR2 SFDVKD. The CDR3 runs 16 residues. J was trimmed by 7 bases and V by 3 bases; bases with no gene match: 13. The CDR3 loop is CATSDKGQSYGVGYTF. For the CDR3, the DNA is TGTGCCACCAGTGATAAGGGACAGAGCTATGGGGTTGGCTACACCTTC.

The J gene is TRBJ1-1, the V gene TRBV5-6; perhaps TRBD1 as D (6 bases). This CDR3 has 15 residues. Germline V gene data show CDR1 as SGHDT and CDR2 as YYEEEE. The V end was cut by 0 bases, the J end by 3 bases, with 12 bases between. CDR3 loop: CASSLARGRYTEAFF. The CDR3 coding sequence is TGTGCCAGCAGCTTGGCCAGGGGACGATACACTGAAGCTTTCTTT. The whole variable domain, filled in from reference TRBV5-6 and TRBJ1-1, reads DAGVTQSPTHLIKTRGQQVTLRCSPKSGHDTVSWYQQALGQGPQFIFQYYEEEERQRGNFPDRFSGHQFPNYSSELNVNALLLGDSALYLCASSLARGRYTEAFFGQGTRLTVV.

The chain carries TRBV7-9 and TRBJ1-5; 12 bases are a match to TRBD1. V gave up 6 bases and J gave up 2 bases; unmatched junction bases: 14. The length of the CDR3 is 19 residues. From germline, CDR1 is SEHNR and CDR2 FQNEAQ (reference sequence). The CDR3 DNA is TGTGCCAGCAGATTACGCCGGGACAGGGGGCTTAGGGGCAATCAGCCCCAGCATTTT. This codes for CASRLRRDRGLRGNQPQHF.

J is TRBJ1-2 and V is TRBV7-9; no clear D. Germline V gene sequence: CDR1 SEHNR, CDR2 FQNEAQ (reference sequence). The germline V and J ends were trimmed by 1 base and 4 bases, with 7 bases remaining between them. The CDR3 length is 13 residues. The CDR3: CASSLGAPYGYTF. The CDR3 nucleotides are TGTGCCAGCAGCTTAGGTGCGCCCTATGGCTACACCTTC.

The chain recombines TRBV10-3 with TRBJ2-7, with a tentative D call TRBD2 (5 bases). The ends were cut back, 4 bases at V and 6 bases at J, with 13 bases in the middle. Germline CDR1 ENHRY, CDR2 SYGVKD. The CDR3 length is 13 residues. CDR3 loop: CAISASSWGEQYF. The CDR3 region has the DNA TGTGCCATCAGTGCTTCTAGCTGGGGCGAGCAGTACTTC.

The chain links TRBV7-2 to TRBJ1-4; 9 bases align to TRBD1. Trimming removed 4 bases from V and 8 bases from J; junction bases left unmatched: 5. CDR3 length: 14 amino acids. The germline gives CDR1 SGHTA, CDR2 FQGNSA. The DNA for the CDR3 is TGTGCCAGCAGCTACCACGGACAGGGGGAAAAACTGTTTTTT. It translates to CASSYHGQGEKLFF.

The V call is TRBV4-1, the J call TRBJ2-7; tentative D call: TRBD1 (5 bases). Germline CDR1 and CDR2: MGHRA and YSYEKL. Trimming stripped 0 bases from V and 7 bases from J, with 13 bases between. The CDR3 totals 14 residues. The CDR3 coding sequence is TGCGCCAGCAGCCAAGATTCGGCAGGGATGGAGCAGTACTTC. Residues: CASSQDSAGMEQYF.

The chain couples TRBV18 to TRBJ2-2; 9 positions agree with TRBD2. Looked up from germline, CDR1 is KGHSH and CDR2 is LQKENI. V lost 4 bases to trimming and J lost 1 base; unmatched junction nucleotides: 4. CDR3 length equals 16 residues. The CDR3 nucleotides read TGTGCCAGCTCACAACTAGCGGGCGAGAACACCGGGGAGCTGTTTTTT. This sequence encodes CASSQLAGENTGELFF. Full variable domain (rest looked up from reference TRBV18 and TRBJ2-2): NAGVMQNPRHLVRRRGQEARLRCSPMKGHSHVYWYRQLPEEGLKFMVYLQKENIIDESGMPKERFSAEFPKEGPSILRIQQVVRGDSAAYFCASSQLAGENTGELFFGEGSRLTVL.

This chain uses TRBV5-5 with TRBJ2-7, with 11 bases matching TRBD2. Germline V lookup: CDR1 SGHKS, CDR2 YYEKEE (reference sequence). J was trimmed by 1 base and V by 4 bases; bases with no gene match: 7. This CDR3 spans 16 amino acids. The CDR3 is CASSPRLAGSSYEQYF. CDR3 nucleotides: TGTGCCAGCAGCCCTCGACTAGCGGGGAGTTCCTACGAGCAGTACTTC. Combining the CDR3 with reference TRBV5-5 and TRBJ2-7 gives the whole variable domain DAGVTQSPTHLIKTRGQQVTLRCSPISGHKSVSWYQQVLGQGPQFIFQYYEKEERGRGNFPDRFSARQFPNYSSELNVNALLLGDSALYLCASSPRLAGSSYEQYFGPGTRLTVT.

J is TRBJ2-5 and V is TRBV11-2; 7 nucleotides match TRBD1. Trimming cost V 7 bases and J 7 bases; bases outside gene matches: 12. The length of the CDR3 is 14 residues. The germline gives CDR1 SGHAT, CDR2 FQNNGV. CDR3 bases: TGTGCCAGCAACGAACGGGACAGTGGAGGGACCCAGTACTTC. This sequence encodes CASNERDSGGTQYF.

V gene TRBV6-4 combines with J gene TRBJ2-1; 12 bases are shared with TRBD2. The CDR3 covers 15 residues. V was pared by 3 bases and J by 8 bases, with 5 bases of the junction left unmatched. Germline values: CDR1 MRHNA, CDR2 SNTAGT. This chain's CDR3 is CASSDTSGGIDEQFF. The CDR3 bases are TGTGCCAGCAGTGATACTAGCGGGGGGATCGATGAGCAGTTCTTC.

The chain links TRBV24-1 to TRBJ2-2, with D maybe TRBD1 (6 bases). CDR1 is KGHDR, CDR2 SFDVKD, per germline. The ends were cut back, 3 bases at V and 6 bases at J, with 13 bases in the middle. This CDR3 contains 15 residues. The chain's CDR3 is CATSDMTGLAGELFF. The CDR3 DNA follows: TGTGCCACCAGTGATATGACAGGTTTGGCCGGGGAGCTGTTTTTT.